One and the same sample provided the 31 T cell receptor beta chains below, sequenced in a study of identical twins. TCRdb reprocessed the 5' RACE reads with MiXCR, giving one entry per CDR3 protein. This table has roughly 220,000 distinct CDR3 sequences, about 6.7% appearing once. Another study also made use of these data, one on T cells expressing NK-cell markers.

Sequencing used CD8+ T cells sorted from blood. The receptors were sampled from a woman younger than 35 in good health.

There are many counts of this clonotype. The CDR3 loop reads CSAPPSSGGYEQYF. The CDR3, as DNA: TGCAGTGCGCCCCCTTCTAGCGGGGGCTACGAGCAGTACTTC. This sequence joins TRBV20-1 and TRBJ2-7; TRBD2 agrees at 10 bases. The ends lost 6 bases at V and 3 bases at J; junction bases unmatched: 8. CDR3 length: 14 residues. Germline loops: CDR1 DFQATT, CDR2 SNEGSKA (reference sequence).

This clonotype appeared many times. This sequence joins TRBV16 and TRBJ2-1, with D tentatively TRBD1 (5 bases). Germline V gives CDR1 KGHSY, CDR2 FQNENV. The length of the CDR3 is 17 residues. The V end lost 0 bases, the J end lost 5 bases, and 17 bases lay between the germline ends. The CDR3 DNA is TGTGCCAGCAGCCAATCGGTTGCGGCAGGGCAGGACAATGAGCAGTTCTTC. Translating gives CASSQSVAAGQDNEQFF.

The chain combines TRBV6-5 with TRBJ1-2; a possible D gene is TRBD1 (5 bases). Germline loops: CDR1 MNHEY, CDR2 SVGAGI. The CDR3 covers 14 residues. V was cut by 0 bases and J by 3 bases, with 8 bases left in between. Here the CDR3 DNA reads TGTGCCAGCAGTTACTCCGGGACGCACTATGGCTACACCTTC. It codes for CASSYSGTHYGYTF.

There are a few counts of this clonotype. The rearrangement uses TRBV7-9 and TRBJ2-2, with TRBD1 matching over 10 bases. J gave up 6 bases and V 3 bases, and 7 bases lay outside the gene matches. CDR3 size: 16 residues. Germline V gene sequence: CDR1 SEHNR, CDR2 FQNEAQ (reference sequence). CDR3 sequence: CASSLARGQGSGELFF. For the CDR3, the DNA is TGTGCCAGCAGCTTGGCCCGGGGACAGGGGTCCGGGGAGCTGTTTTTT.

CDR3 sequence: CASKEVGNTEAFF. CDR3 bases: TGTGCCAGCAAGGAGGTAGGGAACACTGAAGCTTTCTTT. V gene TRBV25-1 combines with J gene TRBJ1-1; D uncertain. Per germline, CDR1 MGHDK and CDR2 SYGVNS. The CDR3 is made up of 13 amino acids. The V end was cut by 7 bases, the J end by 1 base, with 10 bases between.

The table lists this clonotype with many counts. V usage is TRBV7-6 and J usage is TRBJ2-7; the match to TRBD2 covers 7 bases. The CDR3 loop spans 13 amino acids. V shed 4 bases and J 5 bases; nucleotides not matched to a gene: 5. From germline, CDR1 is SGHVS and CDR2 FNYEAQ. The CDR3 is CASSSPTSDEQYF. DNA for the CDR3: TGTGCCAGCAGCTCTCCCACTAGCGACGAGCAGTACTTC.

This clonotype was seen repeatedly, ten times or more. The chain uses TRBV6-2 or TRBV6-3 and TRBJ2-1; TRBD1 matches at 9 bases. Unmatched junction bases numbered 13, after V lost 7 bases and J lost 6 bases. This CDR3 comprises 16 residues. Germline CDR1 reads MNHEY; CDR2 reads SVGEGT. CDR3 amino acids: CASIRRGQGRSNEQFF. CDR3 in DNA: TGTGCCAGCATAAGGCGGGGACAGGGAAGGTCCAATGAGCAGTTCTTC.

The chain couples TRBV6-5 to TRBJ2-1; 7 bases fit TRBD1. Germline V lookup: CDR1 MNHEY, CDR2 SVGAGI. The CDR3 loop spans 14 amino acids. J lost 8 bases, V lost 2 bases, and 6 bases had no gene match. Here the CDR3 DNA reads TGTGCCAGCAGTTACCTTGGACAGGACCATGAGCAGTTCTTC. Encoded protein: CASSYLGQDHEQFF.

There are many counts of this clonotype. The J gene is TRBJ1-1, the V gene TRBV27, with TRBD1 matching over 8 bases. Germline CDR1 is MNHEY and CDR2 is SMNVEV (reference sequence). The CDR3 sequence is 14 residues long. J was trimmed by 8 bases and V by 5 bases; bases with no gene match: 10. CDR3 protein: CASSRFTGGEEAFF. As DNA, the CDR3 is TGTGCCAGCAGTCGATTCACAGGGGGGGAGGAAGCTTTCTTT.

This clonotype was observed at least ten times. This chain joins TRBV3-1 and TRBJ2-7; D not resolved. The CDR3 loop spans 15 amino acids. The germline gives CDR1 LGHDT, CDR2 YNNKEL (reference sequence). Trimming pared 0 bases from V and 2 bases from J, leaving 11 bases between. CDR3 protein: CASSQETADPYEQYF. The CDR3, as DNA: TGTGCCAGCAGCCAAGAGACTGCCGATCCCTACGAGCAGTACTTC.

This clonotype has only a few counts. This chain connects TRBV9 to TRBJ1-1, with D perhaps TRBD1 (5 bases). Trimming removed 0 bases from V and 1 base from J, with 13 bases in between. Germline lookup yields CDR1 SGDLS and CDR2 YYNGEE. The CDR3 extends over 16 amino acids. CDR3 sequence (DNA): TGTGCCAGCAGCGTAGCTACGGGGGTTCCGAACACTGAAGCTTTCTTT. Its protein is CASSVATGVPNTEAFF.

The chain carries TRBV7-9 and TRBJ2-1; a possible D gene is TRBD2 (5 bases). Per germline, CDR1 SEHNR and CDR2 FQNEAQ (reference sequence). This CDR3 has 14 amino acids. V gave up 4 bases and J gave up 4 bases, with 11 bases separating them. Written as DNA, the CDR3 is TGTGCCAGCAGCTCACGGAGGAGTTACAATGAGCAGTTCTTC. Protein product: CASSSRRSYNEQFF.

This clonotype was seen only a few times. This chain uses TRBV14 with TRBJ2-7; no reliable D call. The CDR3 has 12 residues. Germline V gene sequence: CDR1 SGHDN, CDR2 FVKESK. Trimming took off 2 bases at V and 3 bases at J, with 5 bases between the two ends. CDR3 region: CASSQPSYEQYF. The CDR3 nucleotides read TGTGCCAGCAGCCAACCCAGCTACGAGCAGTACTTC.

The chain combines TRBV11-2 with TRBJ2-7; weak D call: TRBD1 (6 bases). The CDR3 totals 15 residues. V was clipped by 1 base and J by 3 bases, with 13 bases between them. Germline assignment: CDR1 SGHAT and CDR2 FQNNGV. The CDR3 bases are TGTGCCAGCAGCTTAGCTTCAGGGGTCCTCTACGAGCAGTACTTC. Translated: CASSLASGVLYEQYF.

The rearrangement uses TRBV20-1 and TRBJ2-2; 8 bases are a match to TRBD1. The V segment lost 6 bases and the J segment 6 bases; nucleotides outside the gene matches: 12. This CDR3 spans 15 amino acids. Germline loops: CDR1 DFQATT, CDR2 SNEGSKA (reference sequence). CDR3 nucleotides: TGCAGTGCCAGGGGGCAGGTTGGGACACCCGGGGAGCTGTTTTTT. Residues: CSARGQVGTPGELFF.

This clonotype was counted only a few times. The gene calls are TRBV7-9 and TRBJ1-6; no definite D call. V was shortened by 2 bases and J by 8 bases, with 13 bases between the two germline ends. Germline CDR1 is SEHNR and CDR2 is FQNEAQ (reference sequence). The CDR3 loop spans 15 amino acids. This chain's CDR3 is CASSLTVGRDSPLHF. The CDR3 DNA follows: TGTGCCAGCAGCTTAACGGTTGGACGAGATTCACCCCTCCACTTT.

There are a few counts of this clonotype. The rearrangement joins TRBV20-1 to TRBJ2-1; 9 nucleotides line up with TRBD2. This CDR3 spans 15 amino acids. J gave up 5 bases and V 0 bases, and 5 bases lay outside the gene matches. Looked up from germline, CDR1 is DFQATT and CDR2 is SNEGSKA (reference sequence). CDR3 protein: CSARDWASGDNEQFF. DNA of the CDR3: TGCAGTGCTAGAGATTGGGCTAGCGGGGACAATGAGCAGTTCTTC.

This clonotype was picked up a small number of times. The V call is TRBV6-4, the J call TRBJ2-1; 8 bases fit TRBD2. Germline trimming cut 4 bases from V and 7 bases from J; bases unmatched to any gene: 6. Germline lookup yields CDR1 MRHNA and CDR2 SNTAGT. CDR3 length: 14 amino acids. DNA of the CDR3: TGTGCCAGCAGTGTTGGGACTAGTTGGAATGAGCAGTTCTTC. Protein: CASSVGTSWNEQFF.

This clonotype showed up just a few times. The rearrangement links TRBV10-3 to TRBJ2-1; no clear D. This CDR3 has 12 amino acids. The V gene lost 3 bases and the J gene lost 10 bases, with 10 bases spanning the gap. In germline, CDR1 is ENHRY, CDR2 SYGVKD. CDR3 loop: CAISDSSKEQFF. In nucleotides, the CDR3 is TGTGCCATCAGTGACTCCAGCAAAGAGCAGTTCTTC.

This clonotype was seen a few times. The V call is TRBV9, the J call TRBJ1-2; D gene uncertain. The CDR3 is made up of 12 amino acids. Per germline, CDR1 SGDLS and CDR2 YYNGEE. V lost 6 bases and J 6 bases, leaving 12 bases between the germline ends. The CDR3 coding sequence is TGTGCCAGCACCACGGCGGCGCATGGCTACACCTTC. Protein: CASTTAAHGYTF. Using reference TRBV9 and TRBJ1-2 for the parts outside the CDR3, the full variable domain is DSGVTQTPKHLITATGQRVTLRCSPRSGDLSVYWYQQSLDQGLQFLIQYYNGEERAKGNILERFSAQQFPDLHSELNLSSLELGDSALYFCASTTAAHGYTFGSGTRLTVV.

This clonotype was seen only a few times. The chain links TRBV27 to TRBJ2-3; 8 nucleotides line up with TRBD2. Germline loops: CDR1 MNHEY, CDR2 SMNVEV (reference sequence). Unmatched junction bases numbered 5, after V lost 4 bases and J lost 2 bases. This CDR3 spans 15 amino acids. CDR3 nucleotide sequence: TGTGCCAGCAGTTCCCCAGCGGGGGCCACAGATACGCAGTATTTT. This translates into CASSSPAGATDTQYF.

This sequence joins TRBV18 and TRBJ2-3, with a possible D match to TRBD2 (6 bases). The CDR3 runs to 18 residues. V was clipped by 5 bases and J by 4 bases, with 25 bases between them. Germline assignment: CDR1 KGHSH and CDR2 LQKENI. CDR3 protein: CASSDDRTGLTGADTQYF. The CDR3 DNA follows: TGTGCCAGCTCAGACGACCGTACGGGACTCACCGGCGCAGATACGCAGTATTTT.

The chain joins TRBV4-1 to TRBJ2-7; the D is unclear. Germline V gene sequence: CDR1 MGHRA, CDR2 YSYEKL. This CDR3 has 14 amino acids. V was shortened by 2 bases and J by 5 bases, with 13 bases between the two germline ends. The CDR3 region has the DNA TGCGCCAGCAGCCAAAAGCAAGCCAGCCACGAGCAGTACTTC. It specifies CASSQKQASHEQYF.

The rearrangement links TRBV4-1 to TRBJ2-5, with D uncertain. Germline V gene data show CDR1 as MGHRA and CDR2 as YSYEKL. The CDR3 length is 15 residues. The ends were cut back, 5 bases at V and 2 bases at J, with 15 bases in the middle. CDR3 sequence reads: CASSSDLGFQETQYF. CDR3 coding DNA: TGCGCCAGCAGCTCCGACCTTGGCTTTCAAGAGACCCAGTACTTC.

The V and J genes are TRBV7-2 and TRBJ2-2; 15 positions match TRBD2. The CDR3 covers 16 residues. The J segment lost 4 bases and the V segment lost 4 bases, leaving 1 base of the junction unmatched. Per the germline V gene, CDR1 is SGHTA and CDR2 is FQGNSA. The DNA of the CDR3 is TGTGCCAGCAGCTCGGGACTAGCGGGGGGCACCGGGGAGCTGTTTTTT. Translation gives CASSSGLAGGTGELFF.

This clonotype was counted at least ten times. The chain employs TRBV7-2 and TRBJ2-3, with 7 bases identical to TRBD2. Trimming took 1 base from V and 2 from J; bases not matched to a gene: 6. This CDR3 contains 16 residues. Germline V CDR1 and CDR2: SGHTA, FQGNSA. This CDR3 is CASSLGASGFTDTQYF. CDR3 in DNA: TGTGCCAGCAGCTTAGGGGCTAGCGGATTCACAGATACGCAGTATTTT.

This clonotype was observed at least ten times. The CDR3 DNA sequence: TGTGCCAGCAGCCGCGGTCAGGGGCCCCGATACAATGAGCAGTTCTTC. Translated: CASSRGQGPRYNEQFF. The V and J genes are TRBV3-1 and TRBJ2-1; D perhaps matches TRBD1 (6 bases). The CDR3 consists of 16 residues. Germline V CDR1 and CDR2: LGHDT, YNNKEL (reference sequence). V lost 4 bases, J lost 4 bases, and 17 bases lay in between.

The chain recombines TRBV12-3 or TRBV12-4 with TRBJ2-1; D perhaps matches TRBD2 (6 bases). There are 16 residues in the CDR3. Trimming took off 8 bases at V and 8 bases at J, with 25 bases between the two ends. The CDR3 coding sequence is TGTGCCAGCTACGGGGGTCGGTCAGTACCCGCGGATGAGCAGTTCTTC. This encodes CASYGGRSVPADEQFF.

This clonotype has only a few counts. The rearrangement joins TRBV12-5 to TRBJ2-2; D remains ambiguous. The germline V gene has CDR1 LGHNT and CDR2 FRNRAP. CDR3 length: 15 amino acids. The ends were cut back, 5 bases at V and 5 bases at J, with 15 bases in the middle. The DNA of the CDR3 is TGTGCTAGTGGTCTACAAATTACCGGGACCGGGGAGCTGTTTTTT. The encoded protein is CASGLQITGTGELFF.

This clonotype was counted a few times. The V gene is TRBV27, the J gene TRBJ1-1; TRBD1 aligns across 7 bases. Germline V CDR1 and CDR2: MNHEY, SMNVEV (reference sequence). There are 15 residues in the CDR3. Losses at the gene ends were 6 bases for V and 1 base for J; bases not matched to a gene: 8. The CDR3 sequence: CASRITGASNTEAFF. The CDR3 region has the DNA TGTGCCAGCAGAATCACAGGGGCTTCGAACACTGAAGCTTTCTTT.

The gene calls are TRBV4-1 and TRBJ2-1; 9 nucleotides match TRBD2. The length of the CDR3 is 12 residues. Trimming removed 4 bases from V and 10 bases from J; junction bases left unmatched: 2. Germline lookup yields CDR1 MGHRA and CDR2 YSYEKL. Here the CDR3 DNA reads TGCGCCAGCAGCCTGCTAGCGGGAGAGCAGTTCTTC. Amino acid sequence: CASSLLAGEQFF.